A single sample is the source of the 28 T cell receptor beta chains below, sequenced in a study of blood T cell repertoires in COVID-19. Some clones are missing from TCRdb's copy, which holds only in-frame ones; the method was immunoSEQ multiplex PCR. The sample consists of hundreds of thousands of clones, approximately 90% of them appearing once. The sequenced sample consisted of PBMCs or T cells enriched from blood (not recorded which). The source of these receptors is a man aged 50 to 59 who had been exposed to COVID-19.

The chain recombines TRBV19 with TRBJ1-5; 9 positions agree with TRBD1. The V and J ends lost 4 bases and 3 bases, in that order; junction bases with no gene match: 10. Germline CDR1 and CDR2: LNHDA and SQIVND (reference sequence). The CDR3 contains 17 residues. CDR3: CASSSGVGTGFNQPQHF. CDR3 sequence (DNA): TGTGCCAGTAGTAGTGGGGTCGGGACAGGGTTCAATCAGCCCCAGCATTTT.

The chain couples TRBV7-8 to TRBJ1-1; tentative D call: TRBD1 (6 bases). V lost 5 bases to trimming and J lost 4 bases, with 17 bases between them. The CDR3 is 15 residues long. Germline V gene data show CDR1 as SGHVS and CDR2 as FQNEAQ. The CDR3 sequence: CASSPHRVGGTEAFF. The CDR3 DNA reads as TGTGCCAGCAGCCCACACAGGGTTGGGGGCACTGAAGCTTTCTTT. Full variable domain (rest looked up from reference TRBV7-8 and TRBJ1-1): GAGVSQSPRYKVAKRGQDVALRCDPISGHVSLFWYQQALGQGPEFLTYFQNEAQLDKSGLPSDRFFAERPEGSVSTLKIQRTQQEDSAVYLCASSPHRVGGTEAFFGQGTRLTVV.

This CDR3 is CASRKGQGAYNEQFF. The CDR3 DNA is TGTGCCAGCAGAAAGGGACAGGGCGCTTACAATGAGCAGTTCTTC. The chain combines TRBV27 with TRBJ2-1; 9 nucleotides agree with TRBD1. Germline V gene lookup returns CDR1 MNHEY and CDR2 SMNVEV (reference sequence). CDR3 size: 15 residues. Unmatched junction bases numbered 7, after V lost 6 bases and J lost 4 bases.

The chain recombines TRBV18 with TRBJ2-7; 10 positions match TRBD2. CDR1 is KGHSH and CDR2 is LQKENI in the germline V gene. Trimming at V came to 3 bases and at J to 6 bases, leaving 11 bases not matched to a gene. This CDR3 comprises 16 residues. This chain's CDR3 is CASSPSGSGRALEQYV. The CDR3 coding sequence is TGTGCCAGCTCACCCTCCGGGAGCGGGAGGGCCCTCGAGCAGTACGTC.

The rearrangement links TRBV11-2 to TRBJ1-6, with D possibly being TRBD1 (6 bases). The germline V gene encodes CDR1 SGHAT and CDR2 FQNNGV. The CDR3 is 16 amino acids. V was cut by 0 bases and J by 2 bases, with 8 bases left in between. CDR3 bases: TGTGCCAGCAGCTTAGAGGGACAAACCTATAATTCACCCCTCCACTTT. This gives the protein CASSLEGQTYNSPLHF.

This chain connects TRBV5-1 to TRBJ2-7; 7 nucleotides agree with TRBD1. CDR3 length: 14 amino acids. Looked up from germline, CDR1 is SGHRS and CDR2 is YFSETQ. The V and J ends lost 8 bases and 0 bases, in that order; junction bases with no gene match: 8. The CDR3 DNA follows: TGCGCCAGTTCCCGGGACAGAAGCTCCTACGAGCAGTACGTC. Protein product: CASSRDRSSYEQYV.

This rearrangement joins TRBV5-1 to TRBJ2-2; maybe TRBD2 (6 bases). CDR3 length equals 14 residues. Germline lookup yields CDR1 SGHRS and CDR2 YFSETQ. Trimming shortened V by 0 bases and J by 6 bases, and 9 bases separated the two germline ends. The CDR3 protein is CASSLGLESGELFF. The CDR3, as DNA: TGCGCCAGCAGCTTGGGACTAGAGTCCGGGGAGCTGTTTTTT.

The chain links TRBV21-1 to TRBJ2-7; TRBD1, the D gene given by the table, was not confirmed from the DNA. TRBV21-1 is listed as a pseudogene. The CDR3 sequence is 13 residues long. CDR3 residues: CASSDRGQSEQYV. CDR3 coding DNA: TGTGCCAGCAGTGACAGGGGACAGTCCGAGCAGTACGTC.

This chain uses TRBV5-1 with TRBJ2-5; 10 bases are shared with TRBD2. V shed 2 bases, J shed 1 base, and the junction held 5 bases outside the gene matches. The CDR3 contains 16 residues. CDR1 and CDR2 from the germline V gene are SGHRS and YFSETQ. This CDR3 is CASSFGTSATQETQYF. The CDR3 nucleotides are TGCGCCAGCAGCTTCGGGACTAGCGCCACCCAAGAGACCCAGTACTTC.

The count of this clone is one. The V and J genes are TRBV5-5 and TRBJ1-3; D gene unclear. The V gene lost 4 bases and the J gene lost 0 bases, with 8 bases spanning the gap. The CDR3 has 14 amino acids. Germline CDR1 reads SGHKS; CDR2 reads YYEKEE (reference sequence). The CDR3 DNA follows: TGTGCCAGCAGCCCCTACAGCTCTGGAAACACCATATATTTT. Its protein product is CASSPYSSGNTIYF.

The V and J genes are TRBV5-1 and TRBJ2-5, with D unclear. Germline V gives CDR1 SGHRS, CDR2 YFSETQ. This CDR3 has 13 residues. Between the trimmed V and J ends, which lost 2 bases and 4 bases, there was a span of 9 bases. The CDR3 sequence is CASSFQYVETQYF. The DNA for the CDR3 is TGCGCCAGCAGCTTTCAGTACGTAGAGACCCAGTACTTC.

Here the CDR3 DNA reads TGTGCCAGCAGTTTCAGCGGCCCCACCACCCAGTACTTC. Its translation: CASSFSGPTTQYF. V and J are TRBV28 and TRBJ2-5; perhaps TRBD2 as D (5 bases). The CDR3 extends over 13 amino acids. Per germline, CDR1 MDHEN and CDR2 SYDVKM. V was trimmed by 3 bases and J by 8 bases, leaving 13 bases between them.

The rearrangement uses TRBV5-1 and TRBJ2-5, with TRBD2 matching over 10 bases. V trimming: 1 base; J trimming: 3 bases; junction bases outside the gene matches: 9. In germline, CDR1 is SGHRS, CDR2 YFSETQ. The CDR3 length is 17 residues. The CDR3 spells CASSLMSGGDLEETQYF. The CDR3 DNA reads as TGCGCCAGCAGCTTGATGAGCGGGGGGGATTTAGAAGAGACCCAGTACTTC.

This rearrangement joins TRBV30 to TRBJ1-5; D unclear. CDR3 length equals 17 residues. V was clipped by 2 bases and J by 0 bases, with 17 bases between them. The V gene's germline CDR1 is GTSNPN and CDR2 SVGIG (reference sequence). The CDR3, as DNA: TGTGCCTGGAGTCGGATCTCGGGGAGCTATAGCAATCAGCCCCAGCATTTT. This codes for CAWSRISGSYSNQPQHF.

The chain uses TRBV5-1 and TRBJ2-7, with D unclear. Germline CDR1 and CDR2: SGHRS and YFSETQ. V shed 1 base and J shed 4 bases, with 12 bases lying between them. The length of the CDR3 is 14 residues. This chain's CDR3 is CASSLPNAKYEQYF. CDR3 in DNA: TGCGCCAGCAGCTTGCCCAACGCTAAATACGAGCAGTACTTC.

J is TRBJ1-2 and V is TRBV18; 8 positions match TRBD1. Germline values: CDR1 KGHSH, CDR2 LQKENI. V shed 4 bases, J shed 3 bases, and the junction held 4 bases outside the gene matches. This CDR3 is 14 amino acids long. CDR3: CASSRDRTHYGYTF. CDR3 coding DNA: TGTGCCAGCTCACGGGACAGGACCCACTATGGCTACACCTTC.

Concerning this clone itself: No DNA is shown, since the ends of the CDR3 on it are uncertain; the CDR3 is the one TCRdb lists. This chain joins TRBV27 and TRBJ1-2; the table's D gene call, TRBD1, was not cross checked with the DNA. The CDR3 length is 17 residues, termini included. CDR1 and CDR2 from the germline V gene are MNHEY and SMNVEV (reference sequence). This chain's CDR3 is CASSLSLRTGTRYGYTF.

Only a few counts were recorded for this clone. The J gene is TRBJ1-6, the V gene TRBV19; 7 bases align to TRBD1. Trimming took 3 bases from V and 4 from J; bases not matched to a gene: 3. This CDR3 contains 15 residues. Germline loops: CDR1 LNHDA, CDR2 SQIVND (reference sequence). CDR3 sequence reads: CASSIGTAYNSPLHF. The CDR3 DNA is TGTGCCAGTAGTATCGGGACAGCTTATAATTCACCCCTCCACTTT.

The rearrangement uses TRBV5-1 and TRBJ2-5; 10 positions match TRBD1. V lost 4 bases, J lost 4 bases, and 4 bases stayed unmatched. Germline V gene sequence: CDR1 SGHRS, CDR2 YFSETQ. This CDR3 comprises 14 residues. In nucleotides, the CDR3 is TGCGCCAGCAGCACGAGGGACAGGGGAGAGACCCAGTACTTC. It translates to CASSTRDRGETQYF.

The chain carries TRBV5-4 and TRBJ2-5; D is unclear. The germline gives CDR1 SGHNT, CDR2 YYREEE (reference sequence). V was shortened by 0 bases and J by 5 bases, with 14 bases between the two germline ends. This CDR3 is built from 15 residues. CDR3 in amino acids: CASSLDATGFETQYF. For the CDR3, the DNA is TGTGCCAGCAGCTTGGATGCGACTGGCTTCGAGACCCAGTACTTC.

This clone was recorded only once. The chain couples TRBV6-5 to TRBJ2-1, with 7 bases fitting TRBD1. The CDR3 consists of 15 residues. Losses at the gene ends were 4 bases for V and 6 bases for J; bases not matched to a gene: 9. Germline assignment: CDR1 MNHEY and CDR2 SVGAGI. The CDR3 DNA reads as TGTGCCAGCAGTTCGACTCGGACAGGACGCAATGAGCAGTTCTTC. Its translation is CASSSTRTGRNEQFF.

This rearrangement joins TRBV18 to TRBJ1-1, with 7 bases identical to TRBD1. The trim removed 4 bases at V and 3 bases at J, leaving 8 bases unmatched. The CDR3 sequence is 15 residues long. In germline, CDR1 is KGHSH, CDR2 LQKENI. The CDR3 protein is CASSLPTGAHTEAFF. The CDR3 nucleotides are TGTGCCAGCTCACTCCCCACAGGGGCGCACACTGAAGCTTTCTTT.

The rearrangement joins TRBV9 to TRBJ2-3; tentative D call: TRBD2 (6 bases). Trimming stripped 4 bases from V and 7 bases from J, with 16 bases between. This CDR3 is 14 amino acids long. The germline CDR1 and CDR2 sequences are SGDLS and YYNGEE. The CDR3 is CASSPRATSHTQYF. The CDR3 DNA sequence: TGTGCCAGCAGCCCAAGGGCTACTAGCCATACGCAGTATTTT.

The gene calls are TRBV19 and TRBJ1-1, with 9 bases fitting TRBD1. Trimming at V came to 3 bases and at J to 5 bases, leaving 13 bases not matched to a gene. The CDR3 has 17 residues. CDR1 is LNHDA, CDR2 SQIVND, per germline (reference sequence). The CDR3 loop is CASSIHPGQGSRTEAFF. DNA for the CDR3: TGTGCCAGTAGTATTCATCCGGGACAGGGCTCGAGAACTGAAGCTTTCTTT. Using reference TRBV19 and TRBJ1-1 for the parts outside the CDR3, the full variable domain is DGGITQSPKYLFRKEGQNVTLSCEQNLNHDAMYWYRQDPGQGLRLIYYSQIVNDFQKGDIAEGYSVSREKKESFPLTVTSAQKNPTAFYLCASSIHPGQGSRTEAFFGQGTRLTVV.

DNA of the CDR3: TGTGCCAGCAGTTCCCTCGGACTAGCGGGGGACAATGAGCAGTTCTTC. This sequence encodes CASSSLGLAGDNEQFF. The V call is TRBV27, the J call TRBJ2-1; the match to TRBD2 covers 13 bases. J gave up 5 bases and V 4 bases, and 5 bases lay outside the gene matches. The CDR3 consists of 16 residues. The germline V gene encodes CDR1 MNHEY and CDR2 SMNVEV (reference sequence).

This chain connects TRBV10-1 to TRBJ1-4; TRBD1 might be the D (6 bases). The CDR3 is 20 residues long. CDR1 and CDR2 (germline): WNHNN, SYGVQD (reference sequence). Trimming pared 3 bases from V and 5 bases from J, leaving 28 bases between. CDR3 DNA: TGCGCCAGCAGTGATCCGGGACAACGATTGTATGTATTCCTAAATGAAAAACTGTTTTTT. Protein sequence: CASSDPGQRLYVFLNEKLFF.

This chain joins TRBV7-6 and TRBJ2-1; D possibly corresponds to TRBD2 (5 bases). Germline values: CDR1 SGHVS, CDR2 FNYEAQ. The CDR3 is 13 residues long. Trimming pared 1 base from V and 6 bases from J, leaving 7 bases between. This CDR3 reads CASSLGLANEQFF. CDR3 nucleotide sequence: TGTGCCAGCAGCTTAGGTCTAGCCAATGAGCAGTTCTTC.

Comment on this clone: Other DNA sequences in the sample encode the same CDR3. This chain uses TRBV15 with TRBJ1-2, with no clear D. The CDR3 spans 12 residues. Trimming cost V 1 base and J 2 bases, with 2 bases left between them. Germline V CDR1 and CDR2: LNHNV, YYDKDF (reference sequence). The CDR3 reads CATSRANYGYTF. The CDR3 coding sequence is TGTGCCACCAGCAGAGCAAACTATGGCTACACCTTC.